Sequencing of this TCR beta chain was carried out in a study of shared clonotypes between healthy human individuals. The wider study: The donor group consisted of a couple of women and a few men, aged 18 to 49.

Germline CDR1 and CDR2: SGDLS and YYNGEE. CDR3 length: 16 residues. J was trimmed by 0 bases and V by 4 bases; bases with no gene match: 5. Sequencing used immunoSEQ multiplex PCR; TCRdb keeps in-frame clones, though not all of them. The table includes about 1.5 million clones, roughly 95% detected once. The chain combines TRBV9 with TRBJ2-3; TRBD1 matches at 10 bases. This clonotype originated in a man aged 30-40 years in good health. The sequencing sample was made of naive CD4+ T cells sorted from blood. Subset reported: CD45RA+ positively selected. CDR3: CASSTRQGASTDTQYF. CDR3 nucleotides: TGTGCCAGCAGCACCCGACAGGGGGCGAGCACAGATACGCAGTATTTT. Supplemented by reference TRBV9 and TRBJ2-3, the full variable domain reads DSGVTQTPKHLITATGQRVTLRCSPRSGDLSVYWYQQSLDQGLQFLIQYYNGEERAKGNILERFSAQQFPDLHSELNLSSLELGDSALYFCASSTRQGASTDTQYFGPGTRLTVL.